This T cell receptor (beta chain) was sequenced for a study of blood T cell repertoires in COVID-19. At the level of the study: The study drew acute and convalescent COVID-19 samples from the United States, Italy and Spain. From T cells, B-cell-depleted T cells, or PBMCs came the material, which was cDNA or gDNA.

Participants were aged roughly 18 to 90 years, lived in roughly 23 US areas, and enrolled virtually. Exposed enrollees had met someone with a PCR-confirmed or clinician-diagnosed COVID-19 case at some point within the 2 weeks before study entry. Repertoires were generated with immunoSEQ multiplex PCR, while TCRdb's copy carries only in-frame clones and drops some. The sample includes a few hundred thousand clones, more than 75% of them seen just once. The CDR3 is made up of 15 amino acids. Per germline, CDR1 SGHAT and CDR2 FQNNGV. V gave up 3 bases and J gave up 4 bases, with 15 bases separating them.

The V and J genes are TRBV11-2 and TRBJ1-1; D is uncertain. Sequencing was carried out using PBMCs or T cells enriched from blood (not recorded which). This receptor was identified in a woman aged 50 to 60 who had been exposed to COVID-19. CDR3 region: CASSFGKGGFTEAFF. In nucleotides, the CDR3 is TGTGCCAGCAGCTTTGGTAAGGGAGGGTTCACTGAAGCTTTCTTT.